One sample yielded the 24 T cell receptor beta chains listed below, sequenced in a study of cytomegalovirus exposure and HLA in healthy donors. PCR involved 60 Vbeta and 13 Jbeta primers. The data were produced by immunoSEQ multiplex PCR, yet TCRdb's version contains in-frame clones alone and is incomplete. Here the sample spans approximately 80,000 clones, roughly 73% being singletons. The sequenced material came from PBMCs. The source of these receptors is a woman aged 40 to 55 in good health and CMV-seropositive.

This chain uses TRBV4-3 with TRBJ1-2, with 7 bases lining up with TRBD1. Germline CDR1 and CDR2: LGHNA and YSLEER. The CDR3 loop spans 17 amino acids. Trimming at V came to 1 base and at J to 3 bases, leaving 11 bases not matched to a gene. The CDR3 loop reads CASSQALLGQAYYGYTF. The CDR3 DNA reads TGCGCCAGCAGCCAAGCTCTCTTAGGACAGGCCTACTATGGCTACACCTTC.

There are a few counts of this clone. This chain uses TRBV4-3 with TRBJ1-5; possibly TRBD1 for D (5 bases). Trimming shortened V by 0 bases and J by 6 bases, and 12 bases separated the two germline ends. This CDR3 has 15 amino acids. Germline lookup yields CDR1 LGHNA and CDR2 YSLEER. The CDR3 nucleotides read TGCGCCAGCAGCCAAGATAGAACAGGATCTCAGCCCCAGCATTTT. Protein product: CASSQDRTGSQPQHF.

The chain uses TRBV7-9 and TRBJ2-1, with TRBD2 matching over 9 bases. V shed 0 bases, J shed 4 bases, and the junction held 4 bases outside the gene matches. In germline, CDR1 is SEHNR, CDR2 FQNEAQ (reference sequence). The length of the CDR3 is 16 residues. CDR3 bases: TGTGCCAGCAGCTTAGCTATCCTAGCGGGGTACAATGAGCAGTTCTTC. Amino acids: CASSLAILAGYNEQFF.

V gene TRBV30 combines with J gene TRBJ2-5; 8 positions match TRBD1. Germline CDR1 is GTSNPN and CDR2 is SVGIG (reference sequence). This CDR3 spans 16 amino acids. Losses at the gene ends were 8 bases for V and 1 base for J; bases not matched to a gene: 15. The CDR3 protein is CATQSAPGTGQETQYF. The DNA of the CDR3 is TGTGCCACCCAAAGTGCTCCCGGGACAGGCCAAGAGACCCAGTACTTC.

The CDR3 here is CASKTLNRGTNNEKLFF. In DNA form, the CDR3 reads TGTGCCAGTAAGACCCTAAACCGAGGGACAAATAATGAAAAACTGTTTTTT. This chain links TRBV19 with TRBJ1-4; D might be TRBD1 (6 bases). The germline V gene encodes CDR1 LNHDA and CDR2 SQIVND (reference sequence). This CDR3 contains 17 residues. Trimming left V 7 bases short and J 4 bases short, with 22 bases between.

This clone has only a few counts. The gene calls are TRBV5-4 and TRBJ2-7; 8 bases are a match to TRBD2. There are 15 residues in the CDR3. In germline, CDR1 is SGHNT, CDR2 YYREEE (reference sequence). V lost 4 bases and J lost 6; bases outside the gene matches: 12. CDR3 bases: TGTGCCAGCAGCCCCAGGGGACAAGGACTAGCCGAGCAGTACTTC. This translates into CASSPRGQGLAEQYF.

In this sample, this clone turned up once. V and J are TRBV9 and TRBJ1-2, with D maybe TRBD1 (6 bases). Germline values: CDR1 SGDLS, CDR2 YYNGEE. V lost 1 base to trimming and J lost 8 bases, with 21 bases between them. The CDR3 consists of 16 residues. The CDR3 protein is CASSVQLWGLDGGYTF. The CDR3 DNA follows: TGTGCCAGCAGCGTACAACTTTGGGGGCTCGATGGGGGCTACACCTTC. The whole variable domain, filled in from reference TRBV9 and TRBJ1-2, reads DSGVTQTPKHLITATGQRVTLRCSPRSGDLSVYWYQQSLDQGLQFLIQYYNGEERAKGNILERFSAQQFPDLHSELNLSSLELGDSALYFCASSVQLWGLDGGYTFGSGTRLTVV.

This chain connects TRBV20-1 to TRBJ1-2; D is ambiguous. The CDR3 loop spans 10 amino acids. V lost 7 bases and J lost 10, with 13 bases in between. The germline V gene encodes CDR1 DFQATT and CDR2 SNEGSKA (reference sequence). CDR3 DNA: TGCAGTGTATATACCGGTGACTACACCTTC. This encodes CSVYTGDYTF.

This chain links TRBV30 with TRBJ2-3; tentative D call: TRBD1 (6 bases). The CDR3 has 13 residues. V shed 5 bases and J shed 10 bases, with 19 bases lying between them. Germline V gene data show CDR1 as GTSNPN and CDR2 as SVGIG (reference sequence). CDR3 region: CAWQKDRAGSQYF. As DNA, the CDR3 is TGTGCCTGGCAAAAGGACAGAGCCGGATCGCAGTATTTT.

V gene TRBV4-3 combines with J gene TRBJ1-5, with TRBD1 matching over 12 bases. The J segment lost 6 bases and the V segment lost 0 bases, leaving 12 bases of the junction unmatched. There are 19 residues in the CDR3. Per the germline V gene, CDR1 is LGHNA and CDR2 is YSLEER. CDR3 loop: CASSQEVVPGQGAGQPQHF. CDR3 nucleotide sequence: TGCGCCAGCAGCCAAGAGGTCGTCCCGGGACAGGGGGCTGGTCAGCCCCAGCATTTT.

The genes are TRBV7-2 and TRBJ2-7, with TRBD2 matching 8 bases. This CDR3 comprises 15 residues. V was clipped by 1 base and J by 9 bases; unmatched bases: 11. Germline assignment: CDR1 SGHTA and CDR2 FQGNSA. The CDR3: CASSLDDSGSPVQYF. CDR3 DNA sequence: TGTGCCAGCAGCTTAGATGACAGCGGGAGTCCTGTGCAGTACTTC.

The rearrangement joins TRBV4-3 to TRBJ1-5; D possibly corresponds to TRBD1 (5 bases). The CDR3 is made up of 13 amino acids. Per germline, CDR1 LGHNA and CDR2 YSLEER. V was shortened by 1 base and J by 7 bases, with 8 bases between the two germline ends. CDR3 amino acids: CASSQVRDQPQHF. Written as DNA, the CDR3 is TGCGCCAGCAGCCAAGTGCGGGACCAGCCCCAGCATTTT.

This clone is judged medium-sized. CDR3 sequence (DNA): TGTGCCAGCAGACACAACCCGGGACAGGGCTACGAGCAGTACTTC. Amino acids: CASRHNPGQGYEQYF. J is TRBJ2-7 and V is TRBV6-5; TRBD1 matches 9 bases. The CDR3 runs to 15 residues. V lost 6 bases and J lost 3; bases outside the gene matches: 9. CDR1 and CDR2 from the germline V gene are MNHEY and SVGAGI.

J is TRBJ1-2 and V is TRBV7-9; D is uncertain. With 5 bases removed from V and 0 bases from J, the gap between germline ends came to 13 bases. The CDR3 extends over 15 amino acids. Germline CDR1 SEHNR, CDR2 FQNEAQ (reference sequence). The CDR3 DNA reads TGTGCCAGCAGCGCACCTTTTGGAGCTAACTATGGCTACACCTTC. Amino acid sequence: CASSAPFGANYGYTF.

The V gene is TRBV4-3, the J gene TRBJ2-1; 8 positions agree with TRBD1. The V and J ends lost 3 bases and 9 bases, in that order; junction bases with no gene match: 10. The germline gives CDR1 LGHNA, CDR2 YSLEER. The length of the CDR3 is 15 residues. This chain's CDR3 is CASSHPGQGGSEQFF. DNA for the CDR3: TGCGCCAGCAGCCATCCCGGACAGGGTGGGTCTGAGCAGTTCTTC.

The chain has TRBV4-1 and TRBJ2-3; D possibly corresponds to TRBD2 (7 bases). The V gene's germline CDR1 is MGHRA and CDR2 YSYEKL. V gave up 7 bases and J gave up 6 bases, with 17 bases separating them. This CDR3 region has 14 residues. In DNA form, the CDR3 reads TGCGCCAGCACGGTCGGGGGGCATGTGGATACGCAGTATTTT. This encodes CASTVGGHVDTQYF.

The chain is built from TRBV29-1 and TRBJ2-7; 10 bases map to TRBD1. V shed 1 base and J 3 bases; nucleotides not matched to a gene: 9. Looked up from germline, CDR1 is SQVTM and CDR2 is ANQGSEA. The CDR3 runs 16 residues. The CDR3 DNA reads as TGCAGCGTTGAAGGGTTAGACAGGGGGCAAGTCTACGAGCAGTACTTC. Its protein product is CSVEGLDRGQVYEQYF.

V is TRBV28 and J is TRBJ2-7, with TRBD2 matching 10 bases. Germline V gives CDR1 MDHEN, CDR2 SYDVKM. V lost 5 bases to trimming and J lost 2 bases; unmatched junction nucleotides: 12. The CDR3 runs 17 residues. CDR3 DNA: TGTGCCAGCAGTCCTGGATTCGGACTAGCGGTAGCCTACGAGCAGTACTTC. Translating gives CASSPGFGLAVAYEQYF.

The CDR3, as DNA: TGCGCCAGCAGCTTAGTCGGGTTCATGAACACTGAAGCTTTCTTT. It is translated as CASSLVGFMNTEAFF. V is TRBV5-1 and J is TRBJ1-1, with no clear D. There are 15 residues in the CDR3. Between the trimmed V and J ends, which lost 2 bases and 0 bases, there was a span of 11 bases. In germline, CDR1 is SGHRS, CDR2 YFSETQ.

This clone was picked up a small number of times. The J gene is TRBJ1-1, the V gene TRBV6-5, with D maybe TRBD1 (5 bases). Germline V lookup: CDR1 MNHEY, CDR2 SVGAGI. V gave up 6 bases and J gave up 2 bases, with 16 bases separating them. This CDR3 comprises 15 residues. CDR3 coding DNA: TGTGCCAGCAGGGGGCCGGGAGGGGTTAACACTGAAGCTTTCTTT. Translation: CASRGPGGVNTEAFF.

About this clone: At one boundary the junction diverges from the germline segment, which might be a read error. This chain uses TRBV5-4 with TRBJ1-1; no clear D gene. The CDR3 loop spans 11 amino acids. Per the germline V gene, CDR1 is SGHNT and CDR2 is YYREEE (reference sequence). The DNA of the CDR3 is TGTGCCAGCAGCTTGGGGTCCGGGGAGTCCTTT. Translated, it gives CASSLGSGESF.

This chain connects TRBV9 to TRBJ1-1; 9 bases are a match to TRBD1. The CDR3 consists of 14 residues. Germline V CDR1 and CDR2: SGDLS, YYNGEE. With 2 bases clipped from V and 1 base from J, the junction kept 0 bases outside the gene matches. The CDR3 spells CASSVTGGNTEAFF. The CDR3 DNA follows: TGTGCCAGCAGCGTGACAGGGGGGAACACTGAAGCTTTCTTT.

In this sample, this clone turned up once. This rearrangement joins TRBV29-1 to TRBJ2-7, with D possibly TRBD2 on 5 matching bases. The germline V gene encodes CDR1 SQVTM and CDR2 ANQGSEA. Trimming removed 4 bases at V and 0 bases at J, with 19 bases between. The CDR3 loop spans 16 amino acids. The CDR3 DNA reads TGCAGCGTTGCGCGCCCAAGCGGAATCAGCTCCTACGAGCAGTACTTC. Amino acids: CSVARPSGISSYEQYF.

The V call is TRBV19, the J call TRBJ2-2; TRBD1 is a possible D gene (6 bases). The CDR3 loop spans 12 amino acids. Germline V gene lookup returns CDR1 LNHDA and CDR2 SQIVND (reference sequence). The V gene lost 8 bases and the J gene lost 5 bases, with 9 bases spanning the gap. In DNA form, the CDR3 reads TGTGCCAGTCCAGGGGAAACCGGGGAGCTGTTTTTT. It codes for CASPGETGELFF.